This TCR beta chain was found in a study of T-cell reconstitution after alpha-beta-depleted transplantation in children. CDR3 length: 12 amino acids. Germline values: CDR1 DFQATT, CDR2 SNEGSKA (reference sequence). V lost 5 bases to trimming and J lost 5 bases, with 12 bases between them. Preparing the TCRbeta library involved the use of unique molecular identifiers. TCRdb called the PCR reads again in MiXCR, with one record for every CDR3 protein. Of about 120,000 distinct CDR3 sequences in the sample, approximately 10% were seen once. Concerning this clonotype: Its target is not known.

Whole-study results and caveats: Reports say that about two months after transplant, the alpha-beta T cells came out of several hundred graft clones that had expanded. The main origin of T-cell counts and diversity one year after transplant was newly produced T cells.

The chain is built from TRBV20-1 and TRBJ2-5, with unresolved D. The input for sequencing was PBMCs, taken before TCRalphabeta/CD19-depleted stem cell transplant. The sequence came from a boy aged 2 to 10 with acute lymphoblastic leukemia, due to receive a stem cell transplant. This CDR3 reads CSAGELRETQYF. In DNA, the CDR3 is TGCAGTGCTGGGGAATTAAGGGAGACCCAGTACTTC.